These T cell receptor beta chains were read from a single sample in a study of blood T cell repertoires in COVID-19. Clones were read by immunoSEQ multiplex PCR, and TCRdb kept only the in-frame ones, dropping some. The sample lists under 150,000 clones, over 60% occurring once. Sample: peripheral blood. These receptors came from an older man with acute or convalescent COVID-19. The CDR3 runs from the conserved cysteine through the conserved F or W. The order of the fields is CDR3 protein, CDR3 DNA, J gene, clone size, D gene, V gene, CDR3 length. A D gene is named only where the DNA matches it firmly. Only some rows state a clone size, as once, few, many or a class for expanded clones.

CASSEGTGSYEQYF,TGTGCCAGCAGTGAAGGGACAGGATCCTACGAGCAGTACTTC,TRBJ2-7,.,TRBD1,TRBV2,14
CATWTGSLRDTQYF,TGTGCCACCTGGACAGGCTCTCTCCGCGATACGCAGTATTTT,TRBJ2-3,.,TRBD1,TRBV19,14
CASSLTGGQNEKLFF,TGTGCCAGCAGCTTGACAGGGGGGCAGAATGAAAAACTGTTTTTT,TRBJ1-4,.,TRBD1,TRBV7-9,15
CASSQDPRVGYEQYF,TGCGCCAGCAGCCAAGATCCCAGGGTTGGATACGAGCAGTACTTC,TRBJ2-7,.,.,TRBV4-3,15
CATSSPRDLGEQFF,TGTGCCACCAGCAGCCCCAGGGACTTGGGTGAGCAGTTCTTC,TRBJ2-1,.,.,TRBV15,14
CASSLANRNQETQYF,TGTGCCAGCAGCTTGGCGAACAGGAATCAAGAGACCCAGTACTTC,TRBJ2-5,.,.,TRBV5-4,15
CASSPLSGTPNTEAFF,TGTGCCAGCAGTCCATTGAGCGGGACACCTAACACTGAAGCTTTCTTT,TRBJ1-1,.,.,TRBV27,16
CASSQEMRGDTQYF,TGCGCCAGCAGCCAAGAGATGAGGGGGGATACGCAGTATTTT,TRBJ2-3,.,.,TRBV4-3,14
CATSRDRGTGTDTQYF,TGTGCCACCAGCAGAGATAGGGGGACAGGGACAGATACGCAGTATTTT,TRBJ2-3,once,TRBD1,TRBV15,16
CASSQELGTGWDTQYF,TGCGCCAGCAGCCAAGAACTAGGGACAGGGTGGGATACGCAGTATTTT,TRBJ2-3,.,TRBD1,TRBV4-3,16
CATSDGQGQNEKLFF,TGTGCCACCAGTGATGGCCAGGGCCAGAATGAAAAACTGTTTTTT,TRBJ1-4,once,.,TRBV24-1,15
CASSFRGRNYGYTF,TGTGCCAGCAGCTTTAGGGGGCGAAACTATGGCTACACCTTC,TRBJ1-2,.,TRBD1,TRBV5-6,14
CASSPSRGSGNTIYF,TGTGCCAGCAGTCCCTCCAGGGGATCTGGAAACACCATATATTTT,TRBJ1-3,.,.,TRBV28,15
CASSDNRGSGEAFF,TGCGCCAGCAGTGATAACAGGGGGTCGGGTGAAGCTTTCTTT,TRBJ1-1,.,TRBD1,TRBV10-1,14
CASKPGSRVYGNSPLHF,TGTGCCAGCAAGCCCGGGAGTCGAGTCTACGGGAATTCACCCCTCCACTTT,TRBJ1-6,.,.,TRBV2,17
CATSGGGTSTDTQYF,TGTGCCACCAGTGGGGGTGGGACTAGCACAGATACGCAGTATTTT,TRBJ2-3,.,.,TRBV24-1,15
CASTLTGVGTGELFF,TGTGCCAGCACCTTGACAGGGGTCGGAACCGGGGAGCTGTTTTTT,TRBJ2-2,.,TRBD1,TRBV6-5,15
CASSPGRYEQFF,TGTGCCAGCTCACCAGGGAGGTATGAGCAGTTCTTC,TRBJ2-1,once,.,TRBV18,12
CASSLAGDRAEKLFF,TGCGCCAGCAGCTTGGCCGGGGACAGGGCGGAAAAACTGTTTTTT,TRBJ1-4,few,TRBD1,TRBV5-1,15
CASSFKGSVPYGYTF,TGTGCCAGCAGTTTCAAGGGGTCAGTCCCTTATGGCTACACCTTC,TRBJ1-2,.,.,TRBV5-4,15
CASSSTNTDTQYF,TGTGCCAGCAGCTCGACTAACACAGATACGCAGTATTTT,TRBJ2-3,.,.,TRBV11-3,13
CASSQGVAQVTQYF,TGTGCCAGCAGCCAGGGGGTGGCCCAGGTGACCCAGTACTTC,TRBJ2-5,.,TRBD1,TRBV7-2,14
CASSDGQGQETQYF,TGTGCCAGCAGCGACGGACAGGGTCAAGAGACCCAGTACTTC,TRBJ2-5,.,TRBD1,TRBV7-9,14
CASRTVTDTQYF,TGTGCCAGTAGAACGGTCACAGATACGCAGTATTTT,TRBJ2-3,.,.,TRBV2,12
CASKPAGDNEQYF,TGTGCCAGCAAGCCGGCAGGGGACAACGAGCAGTACTTC,TRBJ2-7,.,.,TRBV6-6,13
CASKTDSYGYTF,TGTGCCAGCAAGACCGACAGCTATGGCTACACCTTC,TRBJ1-2,.,.,TRBV2,12
CASRPTGQPYGYTF,TGTGCCAGCCGACCTACGGGACAGCCTTATGGCTACACCTTC,TRBJ1-2,few,TRBD1,TRBV3-1/TRBV3-2,14
CATSDPGKGDSLHGYTF,TGTGCCACCAGTGATCCGGGGAAGGGGGACAGTCTCCATGGCTACACCTTC,TRBJ1-2,.,TRBD1,TRBV24-1,17
CSVESPGHNTDTQYF,TGCAGCGTTGAGTCGCCGGGACATAACACAGATACGCAGTATTTT,TRBJ2-3,.,.,TRBV29-1,15
CASSYGGAPNGYTF,TGTGCCAGCAGTTACGGGGGGGCGCCGAACGGCTACACCTTC,TRBJ1-2,.,.,TRBV28,14
CASSVEASGVGELFF,TGTGCCAGCAGCGTAGAGGCTAGCGGGGTTGGGGAGCTGTTTTTT,TRBJ2-2,.,TRBD2,TRBV9,15
CASSLVDEQFF,TGTGCCAGCAGCCTAGTTGATGAGCAGTTCTTC,TRBJ2-1,.,.,TRBV12-3/TRBV12-4,11
CSAGTGSYEQYF,TGCAGCGCCGGGACAGGGTCCTACGAGCAGTACTTC,TRBJ2-7,.,TRBD1,TRBV29-1,12
CAWSQGQGVTGELFF,TGTGCCTGGAGTCAGGGACAGGGGGTCACCGGGGAGCTGTTTTTT,TRBJ2-2,few,TRBD1,TRBV30,15
CASSRTGAGQYF,TGTGCCAGCAGCAGAACAGGGGCAGGGCAGTATTTT,TRBJ2-3,once,TRBD1,TRBV7-3,12
CASSLLQGYTF,TGTGCCAGCAGCTTATTGCAGGGCTACACCTTC,TRBJ1-2,once,.,TRBV11-2,11
CSVGTQGRNSLF,TGCAGCGTTGGAACGCAGGGGCGAAATTCGCTCTTC,TRBJ2-1,.,.,TRBV29-1,12
CASSLPGAVVYF,TGTGCCAGCAGCCTCCCGGGAGCGGTGGTGTACTTC,TRBJ2-4,.,.,TRBV7-3,12
CASSLEGSYNEQFF,TGTGCCAGCAGCTTGGAGGGTTCCTACAATGAGCAGTTCTTC,TRBJ2-1,.,.,TRBV7-2,14
CASSIEQGANEKLFF,TGTGCCAGTAGTATAGAACAGGGGGCTAATGAAAAACTGTTTTTT,TRBJ1-4,.,TRBD1,TRBV19,15
CASSSRQSSNQPQHF,TGTGCCAGCAGCTCTAGACAGTCGAGCAATCAGCCCCAGCATTTT,TRBJ1-5,.,.,TRBV11-2,15
CASRIFRGSNNEQFF,TGTGCCAGCAGGATCTTTAGGGGTTCGAACAATGAGCAGTTCTTC,TRBJ2-1,.,.,TRBV2,15
CASSQDRSARNEKLFF,TGCGCCAGCAGCCAAGATAGGTCAGCGCGGAATGAAAAACTGTTTTTT,TRBJ1-4,.,.,TRBV4-3,16
CASSTTGSSEQFF,TGTGCCAGCTCAACCACAGGGTCAAGTGAGCAGTTCTTC,TRBJ2-1,few,.,TRBV18,13
CASSLAQGNTGELFF,TGTGCCAGCAGCTTAGCCCAGGGGAACACCGGGGAGCTGTTTTTT,TRBJ2-2,.,.,TRBV7-8,15
CASSQQQGEALHF,TGTGCCAGCAGCCAGCAACAGGGCGAGGCTTTGCATTTT,TRBJ1-5,.,.,TRBV3-1/TRBV3-2,13
CASSLWLAGPDEQYF,TGTGCCAGCAGCTTATGGCTAGCGGGGCCCGACGAGCAGTACTTC,TRBJ2-7,.,TRBD2,TRBV7-3,15
CASNWDTPDTQYF,TGTGCCAGCAATTGGGACACACCAGATACGCAGTATTTT,TRBJ2-3,.,.,TRBV6-5,13
CASSLDLRQGAGQFF,TGTGCCAGCAGCTTGGACCTTAGACAGGGCGCGGGGCAGTTCTTC,TRBJ2-1,.,TRBD1,TRBV7-2,15
CASSQRTGTGRYEQYF,TGTGCCAGCAGCCAGAGAACCGGGACAGGGAGATACGAGCAGTACTTC,TRBJ2-7,.,TRBD1,TRBV5-4,16
CASSQELPPLAIEQFF,TGCGCCAGCAGCCAAGAGCTCCCCCCACTAGCAATTGAGCAGTTCTTC,TRBJ2-1,.,.,TRBV4-3,16
CASLAGAGTGELFF,TGTGCCTCCCTCGCGGGGGCGGGCACCGGGGAGCTGTTTTTT,TRBJ2-2,once,.,TRBV30,14
CASSLGGLADTDTQYF,TGTGCCAGCAGCTTGGGGGGACTAGCGGATACAGATACGCAGTATTTT,TRBJ2-3,.,TRBD2,TRBV11-2,16
CASSPMTGNTEAFF,TGTGCCAGCTCACCGATGACAGGAAACACTGAAGCTTTCTTT,TRBJ1-1,.,.,TRBV18,14
CASSLAGGLAGGETQYF,TGTGCCAGCAGCTTAGCAGGGGGACTAGCGGGAGGAGAGACCCAGTACTTC,TRBJ2-5,.,TRBD2,TRBV11-2,17